Following are 27 T cell receptor beta chains from one sample sequenced in a study of blood T cell repertoires in COVID-19. Clones were sequenced by immunoSEQ multiplex PCR, and TCRdb holds only the in-frame ones, with some missing. The profile covers approximately 200,000 clones, with 85% appearing a single time and roughly 2.6% taken by the ten largest. The sequenced sample was peripheral blood. The source of these receptors is a man aged 50 to 60 who had recovered from COVID-19.

This chain connects TRBV19 to TRBJ1-5, with a tentative D call TRBD1 (6 bases). There are 13 residues in the CDR3. Trimming stripped 5 bases from V and 7 bases from J, with 12 bases between. CDR1 LNHDA and CDR2 SQIVND come from the germline V gene (reference sequence). The DNA for the CDR3 is TGTGCCAGTAGTCAGCAGGGGCGACAGCCCCAGCATTTT. Translation gives CASSQQGRQPQHF. The full variable domain, its missing parts supplied by reference TRBV19 and TRBJ1-5, is DGGITQSPKYLFRKEGQNVTLSCEQNLNHDAMYWYRQDPGQGLRLIYYSQIVNDFQKGDIAEGYSVSREKKESFPLTVTSAQKNPTAFYLCASSQQGRQPQHFGDGTRLSIL.

Of note for this clone: Other nucleotide sequences in the sample specify the same CDR3. V is TRBV28 and J is TRBJ2-2; D ambiguous. Per the germline V gene, CDR1 is MDHEN and CDR2 is SYDVKM. V lost 3 bases, J lost 2 bases, and 4 bases lay in between. The CDR3 has 13 residues. The CDR3 DNA is TGTGCCAGCAGTTTTCTTAACACCGGGGAGCTGTTTTTT. Amino acids: CASSFLNTGELFF.

V usage is TRBV19 and J usage is TRBJ2-4; possible D gene TRBD2, 5 bases. With 2 bases removed from V and 0 bases from J, the gap between germline ends came to 14 bases. The CDR3 extends over 17 amino acids. Germline loops: CDR1 LNHDA, CDR2 SQIVND (reference sequence). The CDR3 reads CASSIRLGLIAKNIQYF. The CDR3 DNA reads TGTGCCAGTAGTATACGCCTCGGACTTATAGCCAAAAACATTCAGTACTTC.

The chain joins TRBV5-1 to TRBJ2-1; the match to TRBD2 covers 9 bases. V shed 4 bases and J 7 bases; nucleotides not matched to a gene: 12. Germline V gene lookup returns CDR1 SGHRS and CDR2 YFSETQ. This CDR3 has 16 residues. Here the CDR3 reads CASSVGVWREGNEQFF. As DNA, the CDR3 is TGCGCCAGCAGCGTGGGGGTTTGGCGGGAGGGAAATGAGCAGTTCTTC.

J is TRBJ2-3 and V is TRBV5-1, with D possibly being TRBD1 (6 bases). CDR3 size: 14 residues. Germline CDR1 is SGHRS and CDR2 is YFSETQ. Trimming took off 6 bases at V and 6 bases at J, with 17 bases between the two ends. CDR3 region: CASTRGNDLDTQYF. CDR3 sequence (DNA): TGCGCCAGCACCAGGGGAAATGATTTGGATACGCAGTATTTT.

V is TRBV5-1 and J is TRBJ1-5; D is undetermined. The CDR3 is made up of 13 amino acids. V was trimmed by 0 bases and J by 5 bases, leaving 6 bases between them. Germline CDR1 and CDR2: SGHRS and YFSETQ. This CDR3 reads CASSLAGDQPQHF. The CDR3 nucleotides are TGCGCCAGCAGCTTGGCCGGTGATCAGCCCCAGCATTTT.

V gene TRBV18 combines with J gene TRBJ1-6; maybe TRBD1 (5 bases). V lost 2 bases and J lost 9, with 14 bases in between. The CDR3 length is 15 residues. CDR1 KGHSH and CDR2 LQKENI come from the germline V gene. This CDR3 is CASSPGSQGGSPLHF. The CDR3, as DNA: TGTGCCAGCTCACCAGGGAGCCAGGGAGGTTCACCCCTCCACTTT.

This rearrangement joins TRBV15 to TRBJ1-5, with a tentative D call TRBD1 (5 bases). CDR1 is LNHNV, CDR2 YYDKDF, per germline (reference sequence). V was trimmed by 0 bases and J by 6 bases, leaving 15 bases between them. This CDR3 comprises 16 residues. DNA of the CDR3: TGTGCCACCAGCAGAGATTTTATGACAGCGGGTCAGCCCCAGCATTTT. It encodes CATSRDFMTAGQPQHF.

Only one count was recorded for this clone. The gene calls are TRBV2 and TRBJ2-5; 7 bases fit TRBD2. The V gene's germline CDR1 is SNHLY and CDR2 FYNNEI. The length of the CDR3 is 14 residues. Trimming at V came to 7 bases and at J to 0 bases, leaving 5 bases not matched to a gene. The CDR3 spells CASTRRGYQETQYF. The CDR3 DNA sequence: TGTGCCAGCACCAGGCGGGGGTACCAAGAGACCCAGTACTTC.

This clone was picked up a small number of times. The chain joins TRBV5-1 to TRBJ2-1; possibly TRBD1 for D (5 bases). Between the trimmed V and J ends, which lost 4 bases and 5 bases, there was a span of 16 bases. The CDR3 is 15 residues long. The germline V gene encodes CDR1 SGHRS and CDR2 YFSETQ. In DNA, the CDR3 is TGCGCCAGCAGCCCCCTAGGGGCGGAGAACAATGAGCAGTTCTTC. This codes for CASSPLGAENNEQFF. The full variable domain, completed using reference TRBV5-1 and TRBJ2-1, is KAGVTQTPRYLIKTRGQQVTLSCSPISGHRSVSWYQQTPGQGLQFLFEYFSETQRNKGNFPGRFSGRQFSNSRSEMNVSTLELGDSALYLCASSPLGAENNEQFFGPGTRLTVL.

The genes are TRBV5-1 and TRBJ2-1, with 13 positions matching TRBD2. The CDR3 is made up of 19 amino acids. Trimming cost V 4 bases and J 0 bases; bases outside gene matches: 10. Germline assignment: CDR1 SGHRS and CDR2 YFSETQ. CDR3 nucleotides: TGCGCCAGCAGCGTCTCCGGGACTAGCGGGATGCACTCCTACAATGAGCAGTTCTTC. It is translated as CASSVSGTSGMHSYNEQFF.

This chain links TRBV6-5 with TRBJ2-2; a weak D match, TRBD2 (7 bases). V was pared by 6 bases and J by 5 bases, with 10 bases between. Germline CDR1 reads MNHEY; CDR2 reads SVGAGI. The CDR3 spans 13 residues. The CDR3 DNA is TGTGCCAGCAGGGGGGGGCAAACCGGGGAGCTGTTTTTT. This translates into CASRGGQTGELFF.

The gene calls are TRBV19 and TRBJ2-7, with 10 positions matching TRBD2. Germline V gene sequence: CDR1 LNHDA, CDR2 SQIVND (reference sequence). This CDR3 comprises 14 residues. The J segment lost 0 bases and the V segment lost 7 bases, leaving 3 bases of the junction unmatched. The CDR3 region has the DNA TGTGCCAGTACCCGGACTAGCGGCTCCTACGAGCAGTACTTC. Its protein product is CASTRTSGSYEQYF.

The chain is built from TRBV7-2 and TRBJ1-5; D is perhaps TRBD1 (6 bases). Germline CDR1 and CDR2: SGHTA and FQGNSA. Trimming left V 1 base short and J 6 bases short, with 13 bases between. The CDR3 covers 15 residues. The CDR3 loop is CASSLGGGAVQPQHF. The DNA of the CDR3 is TGTGCCAGCAGCTTAGGGGGGGGCGCGGTTCAGCCCCAGCATTTT. Based on the CDR3 plus reference TRBV7-2 and TRBJ1-5, the full variable domain is GAGVSQSPSNKVTEKGKDVELRCDPISGHTALYWYRQSLGQGLEFLIYFQGNSAPDKSGLPSDRFSAERTGGSVSTLTIQRTQQEDSAVYLCASSLGGGAVQPQHFGDGTRLSIL.

The V call is TRBV11-2, the J call TRBJ2-1; 8 bases fit TRBD2. The CDR3 spans 14 residues. Germline V CDR1 and CDR2: SGHAT, FQNNGV. The V and J ends lost 3 bases and 9 bases, in that order; junction bases with no gene match: 7. This chain's CDR3 is CASSFTSGAPEQFF. In DNA, the CDR3 is TGTGCCAGCAGCTTTACTAGCGGCGCCCCTGAGCAGTTCTTC. Drawing the rest from reference TRBV11-2 and TRBJ2-1, the complete variable domain is EAGVAQSPRYKIIEKRQSVAFWCNPISGHATLYWYQQILGQGPKLLIQFQNNGVVDDSQLPKDRFSAERLKGVDSTLKIQPAKLEDSAVYLCASSFTSGAPEQFFGPGTRLTVL.

This rearrangement joins TRBV28 to TRBJ1-6, with D perhaps TRBD1 (5 bases). CDR1 and CDR2 from the germline V gene are MDHEN and SYDVKM. The CDR3 spans 14 residues. V lost 3 bases and J 8 bases, leaving 11 bases between the germline ends. CDR3 nucleotide sequence: TGTGCCAGCAGTTTTCCAGGGCGATATTCACCCCTCCACTTT. Residues: CASSFPGRYSPLHF.

The chain employs TRBV28 and TRBJ1-2, with 8 positions matching TRBD1. With V trimmed by 6 bases and J by 3 bases, 6 bases remained unmatched. Germline V gives CDR1 MDHEN, CDR2 SYDVKM. This CDR3 is 14 amino acids long. The CDR3 DNA follows: TGTGCCAGCAGCCGCGGACAGGGCCACTATGGCTACACCTTC. This codes for CASSRGQGHYGYTF.

The V call is TRBV28, the J call TRBJ2-5, with D maybe TRBD2 (6 bases). Germline V CDR1 and CDR2: MDHEN, SYDVKM. This CDR3 region has 16 residues. Trimming took off 2 bases at V and 2 bases at J, with 15 bases between the two ends. CDR3 sequence: CASSLPPAGPQETQYF. As DNA, the CDR3 is TGTGCCAGCAGTTTACCCCCCGCGGGGCCACAAGAGACCCAGTACTTC.

V and J are TRBV9 and TRBJ1-6, with 11 bases lining up with TRBD1. The length of the CDR3 is 16 residues. CDR1 and CDR2 (germline): SGDLS, YYNGEE. Germline trimming cut 3 bases from V and 7 bases from J; bases unmatched to any gene: 6. The CDR3 spells CASSAGQGAGNSPLHF. DNA of the CDR3: TGTGCCAGCAGCGCTGGACAGGGGGCGGGGAATTCACCCCTCCACTTT.

The chain links TRBV28 to TRBJ2-3; 7 positions agree with TRBD2. V shed 6 bases, J shed 0 bases, and the junction held 3 bases outside the gene matches. Germline values: CDR1 MDHEN, CDR2 SYDVKM. The CDR3 loop spans 14 amino acids. The CDR3 is CASRSSGSTDTQYF. The CDR3 coding sequence is TGTGCCAGCAGATCTAGCGGAAGCACAGATACGCAGTATTTT.

As to this clone: Other nucleotide sequences in the sample specify the same CDR3. The rearrangement joins TRBV3-1 (or the pseudogene TRBV3-2) to TRBJ2-7; 10 positions match TRBD1. Germline V lookup: CDR1 LGHDT, CDR2 YNNKEL (reference sequence). This CDR3 comprises 15 residues. V trimming: 1 base; J trimming: 2 bases; junction bases outside the gene matches: 2. CDR3 nucleotide sequence: TGTGCCAGCAGCCAAGCCGGGACAGGGGCCTACGAGCAGTACTTC. Its translation: CASSQAGTGAYEQYF.

The J gene is TRBJ2-7, the V gene TRBV12-5, with 8 bases identical to TRBD1. CDR1 is LGHNT, CDR2 FRNRAP, per germline. This CDR3 is built from 16 residues. The junction had 9 bases not matched to a gene; V was cut back by 2 bases and J by 3 bases. In nucleotides, the CDR3 is TGTGCTAGTGGTTTGAGGGGGGACAGGATTCTCTACGAGCAGTACTTC. Encoded protein: CASGLRGDRILYEQYF.

This sequence joins TRBV28 and TRBJ1-1; D is undetermined. Trimming took off 6 bases at V and 0 bases at J, with 14 bases between the two ends. This CDR3 spans 15 amino acids. The germline V gene encodes CDR1 MDHEN and CDR2 SYDVKM. The CDR3 region is CASRSPGGLNTEAFF. The CDR3 bases are TGTGCCAGCAGATCCCCTGGCGGTTTGAACACTGAAGCTTTCTTT.

J is TRBJ2-2 and V is TRBV15; 8 bases agree with TRBD1. After removal of 5 bases from V and 1 base from J, the junction contained 3 bases not matched to a gene. CDR3 length: 15 residues. The germline gives CDR1 LNHNV, CDR2 YYDKDF (reference sequence). The CDR3 sequence: CATSADRVNTGELFF. In DNA form, the CDR3 reads TGTGCCACCAGCGCGGACAGGGTGAACACCGGGGAGCTGTTTTTT.

This clone appeared a single time. The chain employs TRBV6-6 and TRBJ2-3; 11 bases align to TRBD2. CDR1 MNHNY and CDR2 SVGAGI come from the germline V gene (reference sequence). Trimming cost V 5 bases and J 5 bases; bases outside gene matches: 9. The CDR3 has 16 amino acids. Written as DNA, the CDR3 is TGTGCCAGCAGTCCACGTAGCGGGAGGGCCGGAGATACGCAGTATTTT. Encoded protein: CASSPRSGRAGDTQYF.

This chain joins TRBV20-1 and TRBJ1-5; TRBD1 matches 8 bases. The CDR3 is made up of 14 amino acids. The germline CDR1 and CDR2 sequences are DFQATT and SNEGSKA (reference sequence). The trim removed 3 bases at V and 5 bases at J, leaving 6 bases unmatched. DNA for the CDR3: TGCAGTGCTAGTAGTCGGACAGGGCATCAGCCCCAGCATTTT. This encodes CSASSRTGHQPQHF.

The J gene is TRBJ1-4, the V gene TRBV27, with D possibly being TRBD1 (5 bases). The CDR3 extends over 13 amino acids. Germline loops: CDR1 MNHEY, CDR2 SMNVEV (reference sequence). V shed 2 bases and J shed 10 bases, with 11 bases lying between them. The CDR3 nucleotides read TGTGCCAGCAGTTTACTCCAGGGAGGAAAACTGTTTTTT. It specifies CASSLLQGGKLFF.